This T cell receptor beta chain was profiled in a study of CD8 T cells in ankylosing spondylitis. The table lists this clonotype with many counts. The CDR3 contains 12 residues. The ends were cut back, 7 bases at V and 4 bases at J, with 11 bases in the middle. Per the germline V gene, CDR1 is DFQATT and CDR2 is SNEGSKA (reference sequence). In making TCR beta libraries, quantitative 5'-RACE with molecular barcodes was used. One entry per CDR3 protein results from TCRdb running MiXCR on the 5' RACE reads. Seen here are fewer than 350,000 distinct CDR3 sequences, approximately 10% observed once, and the top ten hold around 10%.

This chain links TRBV20-1 with TRBJ2-4; D may be TRBD1 or TRBD2 (5 bases each). The sequence was obtained from a female donor with ankylosing spondylitis or in good health (not recorded which). The specimen sequenced was blood, either unsorted or a sorted T cell fraction (not recorded which). The CDR3 region has the DNA TGCAGTGGGGGGAAGGAAAAAAACATTCAGTACTTC. Translation gives CSGGKEKNIQYF.